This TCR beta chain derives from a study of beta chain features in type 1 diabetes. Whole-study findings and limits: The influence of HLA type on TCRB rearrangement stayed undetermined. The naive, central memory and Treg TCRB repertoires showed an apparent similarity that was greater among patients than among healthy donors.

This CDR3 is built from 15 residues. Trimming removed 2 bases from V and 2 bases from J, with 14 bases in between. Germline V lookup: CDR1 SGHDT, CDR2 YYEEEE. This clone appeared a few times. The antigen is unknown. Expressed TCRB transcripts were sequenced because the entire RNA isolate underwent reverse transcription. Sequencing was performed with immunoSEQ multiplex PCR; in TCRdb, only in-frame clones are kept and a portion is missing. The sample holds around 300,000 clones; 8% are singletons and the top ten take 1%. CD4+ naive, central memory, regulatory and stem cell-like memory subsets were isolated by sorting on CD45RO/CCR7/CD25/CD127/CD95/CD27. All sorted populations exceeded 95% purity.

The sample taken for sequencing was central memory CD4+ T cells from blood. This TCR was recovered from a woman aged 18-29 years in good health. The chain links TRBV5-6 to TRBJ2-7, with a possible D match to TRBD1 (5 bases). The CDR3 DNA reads TGTGCCAGCAGCTTATGGGGCAGGTCGCCCTACGAGCAGTACTTC. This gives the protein CASSLWGRSPYEQYF.